This T cell receptor (beta chain) is drawn from a study of PD-L1 blockade in urothelial cancer. Study overall: Analysis of blood occurred 3 weeks (second dose) and 6 weeks after treatment start. T cells were recovered from blood samples at a median of roughly 150,000. Study-level points and caveats: For durable-benefit patients, tumor-associated blood clones expanded more at 3 weeks.

A note on this clone: Its antigen is undetermined.

Documented time point: peripheral blood 6 weeks after treatment start. The length of the CDR3 is 14 residues. The V end lost 7 bases, the J end lost 4 bases, and 17 bases lay between the germline ends. Germline lookup yields CDR1 SNHLY and CDR2 FYNNEI. Spiking of synthetic TCR analog templates was performed in each PCR. Some clones are missing from TCRdb's copy, which holds only in-frame ones; the method was immunoSEQ multiplex PCR. Of about 120,000 clones listed, about 91% were seen once; the top ten hold 3% to 4.5%. This specimen consisted of PBMCs, obtained around atezolizumab (anti-PD-L1) treatment. The TCR originated in a man aged 60-69 years with urothelial cancer. V gene TRBV2 combines with J gene TRBJ2-7; the D is unclear. CDR3 sequence (DNA): TGTGCCAGCAAGTCGGGTCTTATCGGGTACGAGCAGTACTTC. Residues: CASKSGLIGYEQYF.